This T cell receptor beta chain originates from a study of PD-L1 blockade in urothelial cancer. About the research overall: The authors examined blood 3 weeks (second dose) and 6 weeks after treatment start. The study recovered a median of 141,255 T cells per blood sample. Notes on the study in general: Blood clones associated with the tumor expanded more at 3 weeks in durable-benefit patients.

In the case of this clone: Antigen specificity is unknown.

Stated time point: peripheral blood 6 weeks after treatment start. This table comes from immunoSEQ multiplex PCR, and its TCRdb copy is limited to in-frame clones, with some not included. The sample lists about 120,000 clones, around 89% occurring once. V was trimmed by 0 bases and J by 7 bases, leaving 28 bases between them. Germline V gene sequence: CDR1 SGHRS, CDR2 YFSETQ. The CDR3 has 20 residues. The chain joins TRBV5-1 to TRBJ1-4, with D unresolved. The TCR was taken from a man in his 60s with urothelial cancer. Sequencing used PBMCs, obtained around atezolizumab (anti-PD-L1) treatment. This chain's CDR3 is CASSLGPLIPYGDASEKLFF. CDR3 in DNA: TGCGCCAGCAGCTTGGGCCCGCTCATACCCTACGGGGATGCGAGTGAAAAACTGTTTTTT.